What follows describes a single T cell receptor beta chain. As yet, its antigen is unknown. This sample was included in a study of cytomegalovirus exposure and HLA in healthy donors. Turning to the study itself: It was reported in a later analysis that the same platform had been used for the approximately 120 validation repertoires as for the 666 first-cohort repertoires.

The table came from immunoSEQ multiplex PCR; TCRdb's copy has only in-frame clones and leaves some out. The repertoire holds around 150,000 clones, with nearly 90% as singletons. Trimming at V came to 0 bases and at J to 4 bases, leaving 14 bases not matched to a gene. CDR1 LNHNV and CDR2 YYDKDF come from the germline V gene (reference sequence). The CDR3 contains 19 residues. Study-level results: It was reportedly the case that the classifier diagnosed cytomegalovirus status with high specificity and sensitivity.

The clonotype comes from a woman aged 18-29 years in good health and CMV-seropositive. This sequence joins TRBV15 and TRBJ1-5, with 8 bases that match TRBD1. Sequenced material: PBMCs. CDR3 bases: TGTGCCACCAGCAGAGATCGGGGCCAGGGGGCAGTCAAGAATCAGCCCCAGCATTTT. This encodes CATSRDRGQGAVKNQPQHF.